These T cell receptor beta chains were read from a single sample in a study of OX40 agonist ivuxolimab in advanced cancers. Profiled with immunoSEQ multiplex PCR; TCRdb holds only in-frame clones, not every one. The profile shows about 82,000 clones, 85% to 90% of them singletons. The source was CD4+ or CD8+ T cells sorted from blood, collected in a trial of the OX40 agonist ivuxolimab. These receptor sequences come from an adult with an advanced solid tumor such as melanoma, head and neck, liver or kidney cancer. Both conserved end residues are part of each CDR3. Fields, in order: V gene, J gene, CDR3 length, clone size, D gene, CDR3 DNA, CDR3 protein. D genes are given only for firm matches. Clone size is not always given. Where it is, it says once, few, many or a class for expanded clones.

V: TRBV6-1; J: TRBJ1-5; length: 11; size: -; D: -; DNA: TGTGCCAGCGGAATAATGCAGCCCCAGCATTTT; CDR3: CASGIMQPQHF
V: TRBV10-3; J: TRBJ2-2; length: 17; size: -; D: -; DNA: TGTGCCATCAGTGAGTCTCAACCGGGACAAAGCACCGGGGAGCTGTTTTTT; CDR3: CAISESQPGQSTGELFF
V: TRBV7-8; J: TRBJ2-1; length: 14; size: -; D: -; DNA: TGTGCCAGCAGCTTAGTTTCCGGATACAATGAGCAGTTCTTC; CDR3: CASSLVSGYNEQFF
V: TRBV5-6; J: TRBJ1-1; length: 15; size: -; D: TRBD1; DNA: TGTGCCAGCAGCTGGACAGGGAGGGTCAACACTGAAGCTTTCTTT; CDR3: CASSWTGRVNTEAFF
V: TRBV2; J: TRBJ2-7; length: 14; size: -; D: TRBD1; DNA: TGTGCCAGCAGTGCGGGACAGGGGGCTTTCGAGCAGTACTTC; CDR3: CASSAGQGAFEQYF
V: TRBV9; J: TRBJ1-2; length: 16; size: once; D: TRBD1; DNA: TGTGCCAGCAGCGTAGGGACAGGAGCATCGATCTATGGCTACACCTTC; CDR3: CASSVGTGASIYGYTF
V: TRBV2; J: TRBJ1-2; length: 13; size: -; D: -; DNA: TGTGCCAGCACCCTTCGGGGGCAGGGTGGCTACACCTTC; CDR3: CASTLRGQGGYTF
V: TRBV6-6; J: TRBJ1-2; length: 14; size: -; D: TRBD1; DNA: TGTGCCAGCAGAGACACAGGGGATAGCTATGGCTACACCTTC; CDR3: CASRDTGDSYGYTF
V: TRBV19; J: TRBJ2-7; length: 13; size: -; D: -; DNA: TGTGCCAGCCCGGGACACACCTCCTACGAGCAGTACTTC; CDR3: CASPGHTSYEQYF
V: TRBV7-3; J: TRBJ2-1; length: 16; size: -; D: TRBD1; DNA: TGTGCCAGCAGCTTAACGTTGGGGACAGAAGGCAATGAGCAGTTCTTC; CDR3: CASSLTLGTEGNEQFF
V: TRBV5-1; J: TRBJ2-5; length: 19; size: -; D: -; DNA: TGCGCCAGCAGCTTGGCGGTTAGCGCGGCTCCCATGTACCAAGAGACCCAGTACTTC; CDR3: CASSLAVSAAPMYQETQYF
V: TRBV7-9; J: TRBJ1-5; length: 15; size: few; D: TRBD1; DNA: TGTGCCAGCAGCTTCTCGACAGGGGGTAATCAGCCCCAGCATTTT; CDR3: CASSFSTGGNQPQHF
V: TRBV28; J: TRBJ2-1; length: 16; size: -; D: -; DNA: TGTGCCAGCAGTGGGTTTGGGGGGAGCACCTACAATGAGCAGTTCTTC; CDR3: CASSGFGGSTYNEQFF
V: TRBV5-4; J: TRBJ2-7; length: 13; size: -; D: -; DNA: TGTGCCAGCACGGGCAGTAGCTCCTACGAGCAGTACTTC; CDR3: CASTGSSSYEQYF
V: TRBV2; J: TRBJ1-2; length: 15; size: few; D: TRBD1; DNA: TGTGCCAGCAGTGTGGACAGGCGACTTAACTATGGCTACACCTTC; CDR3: CASSVDRRLNYGYTF
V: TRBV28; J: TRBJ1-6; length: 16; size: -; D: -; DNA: TGTGCCAGCAGTTTAGATCATCCAGGAGGGAATTCACCCCTCCACTTT; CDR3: CASSLDHPGGNSPLHF
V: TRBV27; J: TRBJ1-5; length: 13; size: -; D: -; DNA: TGTGCCAGCAGTTTAAGGTGGGAACAGCCCCAGCATTTT; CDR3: CASSLRWEQPQHF
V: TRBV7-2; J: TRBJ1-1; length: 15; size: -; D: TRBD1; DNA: TGTGCCAGCAGCTTTCAGGGGGATGGGCAAAGGAAAGCTTTCTTT; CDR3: CASSFQGDGQRKAFF
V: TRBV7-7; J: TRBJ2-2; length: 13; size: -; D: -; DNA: TGTGCCAGCAGCCAGACTAACACCGGGGAGCTGTTTTTT; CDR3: CASSQTNTGELFF
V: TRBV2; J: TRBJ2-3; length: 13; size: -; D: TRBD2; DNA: TGTGCCAGCAGTGGGGCGGGAGTAGATACGCAGTATTTT; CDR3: CASSGAGVDTQYF
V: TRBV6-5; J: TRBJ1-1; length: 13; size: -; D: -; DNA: TGTGCCAGCAGGACACCGGGCGGGACCCGGGCTTTCTTT; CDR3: CASRTPGGTRAFF
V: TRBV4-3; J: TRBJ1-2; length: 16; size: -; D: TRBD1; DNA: TGCGCCAGCAGCCAAGATTTAACAGGGGCCTACTATGGCTACACCTTC; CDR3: CASSQDLTGAYYGYTF
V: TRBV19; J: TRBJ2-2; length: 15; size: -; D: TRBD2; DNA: TGTGCCAGCTCCCCGCTCGGGGGGGGATCCGGGGAGCTGTTTTTT; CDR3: CASSPLGGGSGELFF
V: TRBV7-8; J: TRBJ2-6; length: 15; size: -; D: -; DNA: TGTGCCAGCAGCTTAGAACCTCCTGGGGCCAACGTCCTGACTTTC; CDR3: CASSLEPPGANVLTF
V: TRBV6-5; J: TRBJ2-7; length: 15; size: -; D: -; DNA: TGTGCCAGCAGTTACTCGAAGCACGGACCCTACGAGCAGTACTTC; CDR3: CASSYSKHGPYEQYF
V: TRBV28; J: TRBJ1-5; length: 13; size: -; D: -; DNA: TGTGCCAGCAGTTTACGTCATGATCAGCCCCAGCATTTT; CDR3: CASSLRHDQPQHF
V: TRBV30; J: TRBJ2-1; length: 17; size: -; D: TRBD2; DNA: TGTGCCTGGAGTGGGCGGGCGCTTAGCGGGGGGACAAATGAGCAGTTCTTC; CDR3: CAWSGRALSGGTNEQFF
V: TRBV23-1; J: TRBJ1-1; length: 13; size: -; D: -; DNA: TGCGCCAGCAGTCCAGAGGGGAACACTGAAGCTTTCTTT; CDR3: CASSPEGNTEAFF